These T cell receptor beta chains were read from a single sample in a study of neoadjuvant nivolumab and ipilimumab in lung cancer. This table comes from immunoSEQ multiplex PCR, and its TCRdb copy is limited to in-frame clones, with some not included. The table lists fewer than 35,000 clones, 90% of them singletons. The sequenced sample was peripheral blood, obtained after neoadjuvant nivolumab, alone or with ipilimumab, at or shortly before surgery. Receptor source: an adult with non-small cell lung cancer. CDR3s include the opening cysteine and the closing phenylalanine or tryptophan. A D gene is named only where the DNA matches it firmly. Size is stated for part of the rows, as once, few or many counts, or as a class when the clone is expanded.

>.|TRBV5-1|TRBJ1-4|.
TGCGCCAGCAGCTTGGATGGGTCTAATGAAAAACTGTTTTTT
CASSLDGSNEKLFF
>TRBD1|TRBV10-3|TRBJ1-2|.
TGTGCCATCAGTGACCGGACAGGTCCGGCGTATGGCTACACCTTC
CAISDRTGPAYGYTF
>.|TRBV4-3|TRBJ1-2|.
TGCGCCAGCAGCTTGGGCCAAGGGGGGGTTCAGGGCTACACCTTC
CASSLGQGGVQGYTF
>.|TRBV29-1|TRBJ1-1|.
TGCAGCGTTGGGCGGACAGCGAACACTGAAGCTTTCTTT
CSVGRTANTEAFF
>TRBD2|TRBV7-3|TRBJ2-2|.
TGTGCCAGCAGCTTTAGCGGGGGAAACACCGGGGAGCTGTTTTTT
CASSFSGGNTGELFF
>.|TRBV5-1|TRBJ2-7|once
TGCGCCAGCAACTTAGACGGAGCCTACGAGCAGTACTTC
CASNLDGAYEQYF
>.|TRBV5-1|TRBJ2-5|.
TGCGCCAGCAGCTCCCAGACTGCGTACCAAGAGACCCAGTACTTC
CASSSQTAYQETQYF
>.|TRBV6-1|TRBJ1-1|.
TGTGCCAGCAGTGAGGGTCGGCAGGCCGACACTGAAGCTTTCTTT
CASSEGRQADTEAFF
>TRBD1|TRBV6-4|TRBJ1-1|.
TGTGCCAGCAGTGACTCTAACAGGGGAACTGAAGCTTTCTTT
CASSDSNRGTEAFF
>TRBD2|TRBV6-6|TRBJ2-7|.
TGTGCCAGCAGTTCCTCGAGACTAGCGGGGGGCGGCGAGCAGTACTTC
CASSSSRLAGGGEQYF
>TRBD1|TRBV19|TRBJ1-6|once
TGTGCCAGTACCGACCCAGGGGGCAATTCACCCCTCCACTTT
CASTDPGGNSPLHF
>.|TRBV13|TRBJ1-4|.
TGTGCCAGCAGCCTCACCAGGCAGGGGTGGTGGGAGAGTAATGAAAAACTGTTTTTT
CASSLTRQGWWESNEKLFF
>.|TRBV11-2|TRBJ1-1|.
TGTGCCAGCAGCTTAGCCGGCACTGAAGCTTTCTTT
CASSLAGTEAFF
>.|TRBV19|TRBJ1-6|.
TGTGCCAGTACTGGACTCGGCCGTAATTCACCCCTCCACTTT
CASTGLGRNSPLHF
>.|TRBV18|TRBJ2-2|.
TGTGCCAGCTCCCTCCTGGGGGCGGACACCGGGGAGCTGTTTTTT
CASSLLGADTGELFF
>TRBD2|TRBV14|TRBJ2-2|.
TGTGCCAGCAGCCAAGATCCTTGGGGAGGGTTTACCGGGGAGCTGTTTTTT
CASSQDPWGGFTGELFF
>TRBD1|TRBV5-1|TRBJ1-1|.
TGCGCCAGCAGCTTGTGGACAGGCGGGGACACTGAAGCTTTCTTT
CASSLWTGGDTEAFF
>.|TRBV5-8|TRBJ2-6|.
TGTGCCAGCAGCGTGGGGATTATCTCTGGGGCCAACGTCCTGACTTTC
CASSVGIISGANVLTF
>TRBD1|TRBV5-1|TRBJ2-3|.
TGCGCCAGCAGCAGCCCTAGGGGGCTGGTTACAGATACGCAGTATTTT
CASSSPRGLVTDTQYF
>.|TRBV7-9|TRBJ2-5|.
TGTGCCAGCAGCTTAGACTATTCCGGGACCGAGTCCAGGGAGACCCAGTACTTC
CASSLDYSGTESRETQYF
>.|TRBV5-6|TRBJ2-7|.
TGTGCCAGCAGCTTGAACAGGGCTTACGAGCAGTACTTC
CASSLNRAYEQYF
>TRBD1|TRBV6-5|TRBJ1-4|.
TGTGCCAGCAGTTACACCTTGACAGGGGGTGAAAAACTGTTTTTT
CASSYTLTGGEKLFF
>.|TRBV27|TRBJ2-7|.
TGTGCCAGCAGTTCCCAGGGAAGGGGTCGCGAGCAGTACTTC
CASSSQGRGREQYF
>TRBD1|TRBV6-1|TRBJ1-1|.
TGTGCCAGCTCTTGGACAGGGGGCGTCACTGAAGCTTTCTTT
CASSWTGGVTEAFF
>TRBD2|TRBV11-2|TRBJ2-3|once
TGTGCCAGCAGCTTAGCGGGGGGGCAAACAGATACGCAGTATTTT
CASSLAGGQTDTQYF
>.|TRBV28|TRBJ2-2|.
TGTGCCAGCAGTTTATCTTTGCCTTGGAACACCGGGGAGCTGTTTTTT
CASSLSLPWNTGELFF
>.|TRBV14|TRBJ1-4|.
TGTGCCAGCAGCCAAAGCGGTGGCGAAAAACTGTTTTTT
CASSQSGGEKLFF
>.|TRBV7-2|TRBJ2-7|.
TGTGCCAGCAGCCCGGGACGGAACTACGAGCAGTACTTC
CASSPGRNYEQYF
>TRBD2|TRBV7-2|TRBJ2-7|.
TGTGCCAGCAGCCCGCTAGCGGGGGGGCGTTTCGAGCAGTACTTC
CASSPLAGGRFEQYF
>TRBD2|TRBV7-2|TRBJ2-7|few
TGTGCCAGCAGCTCCAGCCCGGGGAGGGACTACGAGCAGTACTTC
CASSSSPGRDYEQYF
>.|TRBV7-6|TRBJ1-1|.
TGTGCCAGCAGCTTGTTTTCGGGACCGCAAAACCCGAACACTGAAGCTTTCTTT
CASSLFSGPQNPNTEAFF
>.|TRBV7-3|TRBJ1-1|few
TGTGCCAGCAGTCCCGTGACGAACACTGAAGCTTTCTTT
CASSPVTNTEAFF
>TRBD2|TRBV29-1|TRBJ2-2|.
TGCAGCGTTCGGGGGGGAGTGGGTGTCGCCGGGGAGCTGTTTTTT
CSVRGGVGVAGELFF
>.|TRBV6-5|TRBJ2-7|.
TGTGCCAGCAGTTATCACAGGCAAGGCGAGCAGTACTTC
CASSYHRQGEQYF
>.|TRBV18|TRBJ1-2|once
TGTGCCAGCTCACCAAACGGGCAACCCGCTAACTATGGCTACACCTTC
CASSPNGQPANYGYTF
>.|TRBV10-3|TRBJ1-6|.
TGTGCCATCAGCGCTACGGGTAATTCACCCCTCCACTTT
CAISATGNSPLHF
>TRBD2|TRBV6-6|TRBJ2-1|.
TGTGCCAGCAGTTCGCGGGGGGATTACAATGAGCAGTTCTTC
CASSSRGDYNEQFF
>TRBD1|TRBV28|TRBJ2-7|.
TGTGCCAGCAGGACGACAGGGAACGAGCAGTACTTC
CASRTTGNEQYF
>.|TRBV7-2|TRBJ2-5|.
TGTGCCAGCAGCTTATCCCTAGAGACCCAGTACTTC
CASSLSLETQYF
>.|TRBV18|TRBJ2-5|.
TGTGCCAGCTCACCTGCATTACAAGAGACCCAGTACTTC
CASSPALQETQYF
>.|TRBV6-5|TRBJ2-5|.
TGTGCCAGCAGGAGCAGGGGCGCGGGAGAGACCCAGTACTTC
CASRSRGAGETQYF
>.|TRBV10-1|TRBJ2-3|.
TGCGCCAGCAGTGAGAGTAGCACAGATACGCAGTATTTT
CASSESSTDTQYF
>TRBD1|TRBV29-1|TRBJ1-4|.
TGCAGCGTCCCGGGACAGGGGGCAACTAATGAAAAACTGTTTTTT
CSVPGQGATNEKLFF
>.|TRBV5-4|TRBJ1-1|.
TGTGCCAGCACCAGTCTGGGGATGAACACTGAAGCTTTCTTT
CASTSLGMNTEAFF
>.|TRBV18|TRBJ2-6|.
TGTGCCAGCTCACCTCCGGGGACACGCTCCCCCTCTGGGGCCAACGTCCTGACTTTC
CASSPPGTRSPSGANVLTF
>.|TRBV5-1|TRBJ1-1|medium-sized
TGCGCCAGCAGTAAGAAGGGAGATCTGAACACTGAAGCTTTCTTT
CASSKKGDLNTEAFF
>.|TRBV29-1|TRBJ1-1|.
TGCAGCGTTGAAGGGGGCGGGGGCACTGAAGCTTTCTTT
CSVEGGGGTEAFF
>.|TRBV7-3|TRBJ2-5|.
TGTGCCAGCAGCACAAGGGTAGAGACCCAGTACTTC
CASSTRVETQYF
>.|TRBV7-9|TRBJ1-6|.
TGTGCCAGCAGCTTAAAGGCGTCTCCAAATTCACCCCTCCACTTT
CASSLKASPNSPLHF
>.|TRBV5-1|TRBJ1-4|.
TGCGCCAGCGGCACAGGGAGTTTTGGGACTAATGAAAAACTGTTTTTT
CASGTGSFGTNEKLFF
>.|TRBV5-1|TRBJ1-6|.
TGCGCCAGCAGCCCTGGGCGGCAGGGGAGCTCACCCCTCCACTTT
CASSPGRQGSSPLHF
>.|TRBV14|TRBJ1-1|.
TGTGCCAGCAGCTCCCAAGTTGGAGGGAACACTGAAGCTTTCTTT
CASSSQVGGNTEAFF
>.|TRBV5-8|TRBJ1-2|.
TGTGCCAGCAGCTTTGCGGTAAACTATGGCTACACCTTC
CASSFAVNYGYTF